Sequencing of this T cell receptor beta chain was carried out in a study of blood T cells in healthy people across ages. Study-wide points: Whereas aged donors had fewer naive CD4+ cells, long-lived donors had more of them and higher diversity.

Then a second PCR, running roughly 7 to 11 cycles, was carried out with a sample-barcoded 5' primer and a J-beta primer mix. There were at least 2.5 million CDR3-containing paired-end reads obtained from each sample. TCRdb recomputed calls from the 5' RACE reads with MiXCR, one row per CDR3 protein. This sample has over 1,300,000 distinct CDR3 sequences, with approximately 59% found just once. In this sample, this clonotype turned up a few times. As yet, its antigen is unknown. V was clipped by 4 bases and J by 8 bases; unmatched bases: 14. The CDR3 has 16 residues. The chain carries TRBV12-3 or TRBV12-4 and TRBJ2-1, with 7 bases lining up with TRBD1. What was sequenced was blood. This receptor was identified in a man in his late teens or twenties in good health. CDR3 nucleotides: TGTGCCAGCAGTTCGACAGGACAGGCCGCTGTCTATGAGCAGTTCTTC. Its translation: CASSSTGQAAVYEQFF.